This T cell receptor beta chain stems from a study of T cell responses to AZD1222 COVID-19 vaccine. Germline V gene lookup returns CDR1 SGHDN and CDR2 FVKESK. This CDR3 has 14 amino acids. Deletions cut 4 bases from V and 9 bases from J, with 13 bases between. The study, taken as a whole, reports: Mostly white British, mostly female donors; authors suggested clonal diversity may be underestimated. Regions left unmutated in variants are reportedly the target of nearly half of spike-specific TCRs.

This clone was counted between two and nine times. Its antigen remains unidentified. Some clones are missing from TCRdb's copy, which holds only in-frame ones; the method was immunoSEQ multiplex PCR. The top ten clones hold about 3% of a sample with 180,000 or so clones, approximately 94% of them seen once. The starting material was peripheral blood, obtained on day 0 of AZD1222 vaccination. The TCR sequence derives from an adult in good health. The rearrangement joins TRBV14 to TRBJ1-6, with D uncertain. The CDR3 spells CASSPINPPSPLHF. The CDR3 coding sequence is TGTGCCAGCAGCCCGATAAACCCGCCTTCACCCCTCCACTTT.